This T cell receptor beta chain emerged from a study of shared clonotypes between healthy human individuals. A remark on this clone: Other DNA sequences within the sample encode an identical CDR3.

The ends were cut back, 4 bases at V and 4 bases at J, with 14 bases in the middle. Germline assignment: CDR1 MDHEN and CDR2 SYDVKM. This CDR3 region has 14 residues. The table came from immunoSEQ multiplex PCR; TCRdb's copy has only in-frame clones and leaves some out. The top ten hold roughly 0.9% of the sample, which has over 950,000 clones, approximately 80% seen once. This clonotype originated in a man younger than 35 in good health. Some clones in this sample may be carry-over from other donors' samples. The chain joins TRBV28 to TRBJ2-7; D is uncertain. Material: memory CD4+ T cells from PBMCs. The sample's subset: CD45RA-negative fraction. CDR3 nucleotides: TGTGCCAGCAGTTCCCCGACGGGCACTTACGAGCAGTACTTC. This gives the protein CASSSPTGTYEQYF.